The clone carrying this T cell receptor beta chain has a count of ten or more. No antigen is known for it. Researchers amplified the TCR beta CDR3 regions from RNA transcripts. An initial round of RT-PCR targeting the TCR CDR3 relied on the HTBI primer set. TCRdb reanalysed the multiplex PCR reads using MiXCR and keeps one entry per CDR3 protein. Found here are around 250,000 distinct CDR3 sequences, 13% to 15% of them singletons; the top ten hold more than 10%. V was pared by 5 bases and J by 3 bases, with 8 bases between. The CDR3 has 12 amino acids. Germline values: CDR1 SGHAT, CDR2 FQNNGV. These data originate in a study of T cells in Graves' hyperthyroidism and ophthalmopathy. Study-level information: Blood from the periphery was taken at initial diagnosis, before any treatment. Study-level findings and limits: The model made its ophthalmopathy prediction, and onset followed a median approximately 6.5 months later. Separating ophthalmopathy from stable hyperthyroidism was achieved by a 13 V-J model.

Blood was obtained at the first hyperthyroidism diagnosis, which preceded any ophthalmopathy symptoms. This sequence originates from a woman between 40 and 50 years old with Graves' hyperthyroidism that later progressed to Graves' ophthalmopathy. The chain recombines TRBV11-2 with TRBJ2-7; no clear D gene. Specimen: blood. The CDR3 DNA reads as TGTGCCAGCAGCGGATTTAACTACGAGCAGTACTTC. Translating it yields CASSGFNYEQYF.